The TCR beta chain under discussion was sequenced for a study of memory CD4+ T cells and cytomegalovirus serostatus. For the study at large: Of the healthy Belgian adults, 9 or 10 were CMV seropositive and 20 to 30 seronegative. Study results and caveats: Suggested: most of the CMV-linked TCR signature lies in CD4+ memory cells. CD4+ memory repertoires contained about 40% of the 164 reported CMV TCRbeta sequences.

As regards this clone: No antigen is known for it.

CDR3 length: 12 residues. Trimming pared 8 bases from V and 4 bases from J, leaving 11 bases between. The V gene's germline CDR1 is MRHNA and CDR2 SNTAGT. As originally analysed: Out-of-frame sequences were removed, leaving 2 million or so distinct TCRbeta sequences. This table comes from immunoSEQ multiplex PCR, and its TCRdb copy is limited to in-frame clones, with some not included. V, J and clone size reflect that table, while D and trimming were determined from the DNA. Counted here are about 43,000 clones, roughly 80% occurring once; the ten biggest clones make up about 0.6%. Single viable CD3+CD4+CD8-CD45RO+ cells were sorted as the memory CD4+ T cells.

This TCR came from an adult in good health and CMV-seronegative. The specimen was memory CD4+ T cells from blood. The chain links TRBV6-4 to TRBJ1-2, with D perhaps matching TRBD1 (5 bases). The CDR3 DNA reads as TGTGCCAGCTTGCAGGGTGTCTATGGCTACACCTTC. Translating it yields CASLQGVYGYTF.